This T cell receptor (beta chain) was profiled in a study of cytomegalovirus exposure and HLA in healthy donors. Study-wide findings and caveats: The productive fraction for most TCR beta V segments was about 87% or about 30% in an earlier analysis. Across donors, most TCRs were seen rarely, yet some public ones were widespread. Cytomegalovirus-associated status was assigned to about 160 TCR beta chains.

PCR involved 60 Vbeta and 13 Jbeta primers. Sequencing used immunoSEQ multiplex PCR; TCRdb keeps in-frame clones, though not all of them. Of 55,000 to 70,000 clones in the sample, around 74% were seen once. Worth noting for this clone: Its specificity is unknown.

The CDR3 spans 15 residues. The germline V gene has CDR1 MNHNS and CDR2 SASEGT. V was clipped by 1 base and J by 0 bases, with 9 bases between them. Sequenced sample: PBMCs. The TCR was taken from a woman between 55 and 75 years old in good health and CMV-seropositive. V and J are TRBV6-1 and TRBJ1-1; weak D call: TRBD1 (5 bases). The CDR3 is CASSEEGRMNTEAFF. CDR3 nucleotides: TGTGCCAGCAGTGAAGAGGGGCGGATGAACACTGAAGCTTTCTTT.